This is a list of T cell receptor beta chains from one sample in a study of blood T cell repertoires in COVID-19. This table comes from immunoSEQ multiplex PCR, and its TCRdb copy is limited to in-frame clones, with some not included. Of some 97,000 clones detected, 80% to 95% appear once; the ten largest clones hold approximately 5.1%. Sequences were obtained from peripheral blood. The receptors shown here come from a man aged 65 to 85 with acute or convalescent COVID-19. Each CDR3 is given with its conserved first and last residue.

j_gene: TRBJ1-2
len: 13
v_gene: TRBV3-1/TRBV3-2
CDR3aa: CASSRGHLYGYTF

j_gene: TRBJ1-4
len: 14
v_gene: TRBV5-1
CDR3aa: CASMWGQGNEKLFF

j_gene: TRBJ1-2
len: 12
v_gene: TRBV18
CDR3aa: CASSGDLYGYTF

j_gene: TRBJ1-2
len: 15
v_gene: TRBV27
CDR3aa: CASSLGGQGLNGYTF

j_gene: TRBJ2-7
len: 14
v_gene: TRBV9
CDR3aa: CASSPIGRDREQYF

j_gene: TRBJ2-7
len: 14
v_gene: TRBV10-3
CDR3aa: CAISGGGGPYEQYF

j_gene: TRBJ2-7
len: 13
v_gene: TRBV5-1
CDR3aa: CASSLAGVAEQYF

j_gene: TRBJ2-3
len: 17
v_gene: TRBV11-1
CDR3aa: CASSLARGKAFTDTQYF

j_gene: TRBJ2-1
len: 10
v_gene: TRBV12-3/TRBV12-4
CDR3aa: CASGGGEQFF

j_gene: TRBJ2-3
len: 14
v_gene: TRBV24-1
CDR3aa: CATSVGGGTDTQYF

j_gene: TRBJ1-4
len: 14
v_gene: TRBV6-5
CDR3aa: CASSYRGPKEKLFF

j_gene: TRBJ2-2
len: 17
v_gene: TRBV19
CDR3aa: CASSIEVTSGSTGELFF

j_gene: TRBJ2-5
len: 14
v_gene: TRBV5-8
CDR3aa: CASFSTSAQETQYF

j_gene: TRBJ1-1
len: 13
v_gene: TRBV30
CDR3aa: CAWSRQLNTEAFF

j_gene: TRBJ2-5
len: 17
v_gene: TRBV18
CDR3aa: CASSRQRLAGNQETQYF

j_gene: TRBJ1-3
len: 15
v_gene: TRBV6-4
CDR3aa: CASTPGPSSGNTIYF

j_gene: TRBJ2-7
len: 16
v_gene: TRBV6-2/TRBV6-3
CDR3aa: CASSYPRPGLIREQYF

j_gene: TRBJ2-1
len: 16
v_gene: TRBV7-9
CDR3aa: CASKRDISGTYNEQFF

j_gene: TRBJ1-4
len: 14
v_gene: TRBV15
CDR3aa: CATSRDRGREKLFF

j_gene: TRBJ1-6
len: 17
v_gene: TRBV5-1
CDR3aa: CASSLAGGQGTGSPLHF

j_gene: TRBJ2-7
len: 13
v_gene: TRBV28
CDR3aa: CASSELRDPEQYF

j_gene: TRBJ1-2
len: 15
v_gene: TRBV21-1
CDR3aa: CASSKGDSFYYGYTF

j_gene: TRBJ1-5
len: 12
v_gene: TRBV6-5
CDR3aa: CASSSQNQPQHF

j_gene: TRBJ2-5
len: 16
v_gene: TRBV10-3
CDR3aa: CAISDYPGQGKETQYF

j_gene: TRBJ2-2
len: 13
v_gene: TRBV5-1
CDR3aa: CASSLTGSGELFF

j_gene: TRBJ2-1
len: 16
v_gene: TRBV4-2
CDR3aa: CASSHPTRGGENEQFF

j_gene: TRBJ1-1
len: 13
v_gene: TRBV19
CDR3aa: CASSIGTGAEAFF

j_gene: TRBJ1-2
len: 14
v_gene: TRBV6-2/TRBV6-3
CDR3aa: CASSYFPGNYGYTF

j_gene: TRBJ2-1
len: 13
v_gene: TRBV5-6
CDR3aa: CASSSGLGHEQFF

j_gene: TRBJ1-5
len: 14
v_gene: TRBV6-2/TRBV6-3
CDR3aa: CASSSRQVDQPQHF

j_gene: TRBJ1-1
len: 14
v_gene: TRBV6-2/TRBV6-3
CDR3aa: CASSRTLLNTEAFF

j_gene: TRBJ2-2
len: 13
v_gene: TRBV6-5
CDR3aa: CASSLGSTGELFF

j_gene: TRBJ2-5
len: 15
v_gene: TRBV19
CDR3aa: CASSSPSWGGETQYF

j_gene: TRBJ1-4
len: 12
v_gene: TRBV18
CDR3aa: CASSRTGEKLFF

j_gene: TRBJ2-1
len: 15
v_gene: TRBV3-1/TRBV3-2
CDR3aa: CASSQRDRGTLEQFF

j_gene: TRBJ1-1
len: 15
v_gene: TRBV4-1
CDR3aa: CASSQDLAMNTEAFF

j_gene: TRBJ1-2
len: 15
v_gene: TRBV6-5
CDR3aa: CASSYNPRTRHGYTF

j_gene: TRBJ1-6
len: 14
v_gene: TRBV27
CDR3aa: CASRQVQINSPLHF

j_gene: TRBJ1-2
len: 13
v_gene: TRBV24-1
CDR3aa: CATSRGPNYGYTF

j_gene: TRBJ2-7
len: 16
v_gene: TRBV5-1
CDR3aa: CASSLNAASGSYEQYF

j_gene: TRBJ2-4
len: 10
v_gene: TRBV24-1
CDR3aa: CAIVKDRDYF

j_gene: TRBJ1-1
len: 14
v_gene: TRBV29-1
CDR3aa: CSVAHRGANTEAFF

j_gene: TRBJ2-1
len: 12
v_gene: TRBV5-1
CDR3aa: CASSFSINEQFF

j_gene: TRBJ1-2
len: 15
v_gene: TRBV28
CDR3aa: CASRESGTYVYGYTF

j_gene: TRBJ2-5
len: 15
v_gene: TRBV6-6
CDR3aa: CASSYVEGGLGTQYF

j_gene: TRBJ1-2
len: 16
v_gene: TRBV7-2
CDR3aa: CASSLTGARDLGGYTF

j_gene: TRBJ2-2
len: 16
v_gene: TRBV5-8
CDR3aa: CASSLIGGANTGELFF

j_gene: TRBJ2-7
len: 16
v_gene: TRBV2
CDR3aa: CASSLGSGRGLYEQYF

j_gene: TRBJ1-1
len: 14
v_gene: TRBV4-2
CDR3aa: CASSQESLSGEAFF

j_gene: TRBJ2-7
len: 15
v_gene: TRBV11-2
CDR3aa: CASSPGVSGGAWQYF

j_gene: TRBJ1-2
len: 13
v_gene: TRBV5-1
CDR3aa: CASSLAPTGGYTF

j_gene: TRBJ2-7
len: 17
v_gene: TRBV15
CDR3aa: CATSRDDDLALTYEQYF

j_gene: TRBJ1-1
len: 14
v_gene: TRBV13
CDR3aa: CASSPEGLSTEAFF

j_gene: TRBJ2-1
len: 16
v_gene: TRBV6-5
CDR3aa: CASSYYGASGYNEQFF

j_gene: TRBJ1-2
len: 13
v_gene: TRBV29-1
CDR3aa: CSVEVATGIGYTF

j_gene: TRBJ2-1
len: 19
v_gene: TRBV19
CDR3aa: CASSIWGLAGGNSYNEQFF

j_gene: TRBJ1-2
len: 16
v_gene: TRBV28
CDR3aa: CASGTTGAGANYGYTF

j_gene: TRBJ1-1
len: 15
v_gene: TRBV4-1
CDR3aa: CASSQRGGVRTEAFF

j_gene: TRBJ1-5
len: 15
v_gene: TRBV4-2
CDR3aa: CASSQDYSSNQPQHF